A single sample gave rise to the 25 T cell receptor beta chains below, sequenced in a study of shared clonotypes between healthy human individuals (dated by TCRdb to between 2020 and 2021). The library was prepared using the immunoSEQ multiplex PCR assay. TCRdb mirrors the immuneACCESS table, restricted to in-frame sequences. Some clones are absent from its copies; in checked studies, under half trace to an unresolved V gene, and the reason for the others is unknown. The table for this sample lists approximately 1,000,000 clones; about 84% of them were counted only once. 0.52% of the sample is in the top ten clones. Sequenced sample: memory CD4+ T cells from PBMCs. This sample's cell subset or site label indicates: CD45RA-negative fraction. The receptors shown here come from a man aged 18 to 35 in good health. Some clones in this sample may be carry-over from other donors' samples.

CDR3 protein: CASSLDRQETQYF. CDR3 DNA sequence: TGTGCCAGCTCACTGGACAGACAAGAGACCCAGTACTTC. The genes are TRBV18 and TRBJ2-5; D is perhaps TRBD1 (6 bases). The CDR3 runs to 13 residues. V dropped 4 bases and J dropped 2 bases, with 8 bases sitting between them. The germline gives CDR1 KGHSH, CDR2 LQKENI.

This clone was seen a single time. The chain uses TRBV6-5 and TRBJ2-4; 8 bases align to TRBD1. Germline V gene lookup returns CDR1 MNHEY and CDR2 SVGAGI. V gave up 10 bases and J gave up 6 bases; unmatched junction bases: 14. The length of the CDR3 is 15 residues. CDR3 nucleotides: TGTGCCACCCAAAAACCGGGACAGGCGGGAAACATTCAGTACTTC. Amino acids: CATQKPGQAGNIQYF.

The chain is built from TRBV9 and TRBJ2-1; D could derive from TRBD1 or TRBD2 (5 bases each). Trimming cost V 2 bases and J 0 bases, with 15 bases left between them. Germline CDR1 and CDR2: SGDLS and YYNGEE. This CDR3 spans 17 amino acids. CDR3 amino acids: CASSVGAGTGSYNEQFF. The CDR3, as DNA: TGTGCCAGCAGCGTCGGGGCAGGGACGGGCTCCTACAATGAGCAGTTCTTC.

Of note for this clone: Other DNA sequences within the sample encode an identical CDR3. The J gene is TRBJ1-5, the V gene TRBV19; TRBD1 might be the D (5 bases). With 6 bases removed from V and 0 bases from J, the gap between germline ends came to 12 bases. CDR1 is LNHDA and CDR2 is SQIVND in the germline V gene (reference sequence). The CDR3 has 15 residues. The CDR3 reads CASSRLDSSNQPQHF. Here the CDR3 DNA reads TGTGCCAGTAGCAGATTAGACAGTAGCAATCAGCCCCAGCATTTT. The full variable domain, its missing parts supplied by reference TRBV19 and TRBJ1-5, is DGGITQSPKYLFRKEGQNVTLSCEQNLNHDAMYWYRQDPGQGLRLIYYSQIVNDFQKGDIAEGYSVSREKKESFPLTVTSAQKNPTAFYLCASSRLDSSNQPQHFGDGTRLSIL.

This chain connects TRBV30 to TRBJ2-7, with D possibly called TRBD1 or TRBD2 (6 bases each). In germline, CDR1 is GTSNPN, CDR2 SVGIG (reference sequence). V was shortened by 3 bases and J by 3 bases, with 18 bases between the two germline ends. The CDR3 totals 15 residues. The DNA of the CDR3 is TGTGCCTGGAGAGGGGGGACGGGGAGATTCTACGAGCAGTACTTC. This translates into CAWRGGTGRFYEQYF. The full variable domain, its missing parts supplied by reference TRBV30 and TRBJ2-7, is SQTIHQWPATLVQPVGSPLSLECTVEGTSNPNLYWYRQAAGRGLQLLFYSVGIGQISSEVPQNLSASRPQDRQFILSSKKLLLSDSGFYLCAWRGGTGRFYEQYFGPGTRLTVT.

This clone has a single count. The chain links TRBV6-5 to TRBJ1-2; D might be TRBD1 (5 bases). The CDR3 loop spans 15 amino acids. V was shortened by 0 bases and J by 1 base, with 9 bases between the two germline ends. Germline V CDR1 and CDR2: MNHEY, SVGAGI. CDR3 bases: TGTGCCAGCAGTTACTCAGGGGTCTTTAACTATGGCTACACCTTC. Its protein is CASSYSGVFNYGYTF.

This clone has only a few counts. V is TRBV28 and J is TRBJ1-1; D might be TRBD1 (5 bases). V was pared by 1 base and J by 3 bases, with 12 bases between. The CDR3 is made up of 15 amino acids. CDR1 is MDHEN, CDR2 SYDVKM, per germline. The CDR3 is CASSLFSGMYTEAFF. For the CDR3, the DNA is TGTGCCAGCAGTTTATTCTCAGGGATGTACACTGAAGCTTTCTTT.

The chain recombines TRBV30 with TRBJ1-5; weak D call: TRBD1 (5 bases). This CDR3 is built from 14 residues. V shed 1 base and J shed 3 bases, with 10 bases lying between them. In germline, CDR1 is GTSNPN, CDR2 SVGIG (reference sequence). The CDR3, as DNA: TGTGCCTGGAGTGGGGGGACGGTCAATCAGCCCCAGCATTTT. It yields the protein CAWSGGTVNQPQHF.

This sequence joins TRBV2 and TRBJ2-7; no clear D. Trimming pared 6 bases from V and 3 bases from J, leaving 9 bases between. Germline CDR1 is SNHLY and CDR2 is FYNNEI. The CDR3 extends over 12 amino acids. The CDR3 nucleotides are TGTGCCAGCAGCAGGACCAACTACGAGCAGTACTTC. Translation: CASSRTNYEQYF.

As DNA, the CDR3 is TGTGCCTGGAGCCCCGGGACTTCCTACGAGCAGTACTTC. Amino acid sequence: CAWSPGTSYEQYF. The chain has TRBV30 and TRBJ2-7; tentative D call: TRBD2 (6 bases). Deletions cut 3 bases from V and 1 base from J, with 10 bases between. The CDR3 length is 13 residues. In germline, CDR1 is GTSNPN, CDR2 SVGIG (reference sequence).

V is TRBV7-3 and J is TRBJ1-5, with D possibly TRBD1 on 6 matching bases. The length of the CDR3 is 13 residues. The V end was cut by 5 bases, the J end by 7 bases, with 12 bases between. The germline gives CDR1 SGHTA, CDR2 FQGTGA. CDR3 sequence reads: CASSPGEGQPQHF. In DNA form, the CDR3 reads TGTGCCAGCAGCCCAGGGGAAGGGCAGCCCCAGCATTTT.

The CDR3: CASSPRIGDEKLFF. The CDR3 DNA follows: TGTGCCAGCTCACCACGAATAGGGGATGAAAAACTGTTTTTT. V is TRBV18 and J is TRBJ1-4; D is possibly TRBD1 (5 bases). The CDR3 is 14 residues long. The V and J ends lost 1 base and 6 bases respectively, with 9 bases between them. Germline V CDR1 and CDR2: KGHSH, LQKENI. The complete variable domain, with remaining parts taken from reference TRBV18 and TRBJ1-4, reads NAGVMQNPRHLVRRRGQEARLRCSPMKGHSHVYWYRQLPEEGLKFMVYLQKENIIDESGMPKERFSAEFPKEGPSILRIQQVVRGDSAAYFCASSPRIGDEKLFFGSGTQLSVL.

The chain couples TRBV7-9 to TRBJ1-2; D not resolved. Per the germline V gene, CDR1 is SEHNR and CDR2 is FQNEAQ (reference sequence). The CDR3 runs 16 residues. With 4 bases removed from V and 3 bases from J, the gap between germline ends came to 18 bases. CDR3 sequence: CASSSTSMAPDYGYTF. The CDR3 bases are TGTGCCAGCAGCTCCACCTCCATGGCGCCTGACTATGGCTACACCTTC.

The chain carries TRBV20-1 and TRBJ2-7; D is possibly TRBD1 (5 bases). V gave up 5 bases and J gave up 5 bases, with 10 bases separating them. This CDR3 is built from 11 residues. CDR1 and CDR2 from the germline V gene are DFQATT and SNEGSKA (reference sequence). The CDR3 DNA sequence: TGCAGTGCTTTTCAGGGAAACGAGCAGTACTTC. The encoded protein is CSAFQGNEQYF.

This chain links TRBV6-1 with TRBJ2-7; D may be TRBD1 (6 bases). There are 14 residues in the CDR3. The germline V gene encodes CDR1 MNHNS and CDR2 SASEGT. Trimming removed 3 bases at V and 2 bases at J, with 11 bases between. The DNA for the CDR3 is TGTGCCAGCAGTGATCCGGGGACAACCTACGAGCAGTACTTC. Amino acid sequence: CASSDPGTTYEQYF.

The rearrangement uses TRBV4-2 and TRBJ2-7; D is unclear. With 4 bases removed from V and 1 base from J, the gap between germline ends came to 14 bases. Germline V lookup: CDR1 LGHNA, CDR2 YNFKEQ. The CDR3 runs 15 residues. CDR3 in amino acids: CASSRMGTESYEQYF. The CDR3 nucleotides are TGTGCCAGCAGCCGCATGGGAACAGAGTCCTACGAGCAGTACTTC.

The CDR3 reads CASSPSTDKGYGYTF. In DNA, the CDR3 is TGTGCCAGCTCACCATCCACAGACAAGGGGTATGGCTACACCTTC. The chain uses TRBV18 and TRBJ1-2; tentatively, D is TRBD1 (5 bases). CDR1 and CDR2 from the germline V gene are KGHSH and LQKENI. The CDR3 consists of 15 residues. The V end lost 2 bases, the J end lost 5 bases, and 15 bases lay between the germline ends.

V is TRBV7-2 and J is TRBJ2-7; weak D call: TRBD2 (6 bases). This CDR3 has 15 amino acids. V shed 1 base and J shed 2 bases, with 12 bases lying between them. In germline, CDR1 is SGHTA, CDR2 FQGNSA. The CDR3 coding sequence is TGTGCCAGCAGCTTAGTAGCTGGCGGGGCCTACGAGCAGTACTTC. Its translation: CASSLVAGGAYEQYF.

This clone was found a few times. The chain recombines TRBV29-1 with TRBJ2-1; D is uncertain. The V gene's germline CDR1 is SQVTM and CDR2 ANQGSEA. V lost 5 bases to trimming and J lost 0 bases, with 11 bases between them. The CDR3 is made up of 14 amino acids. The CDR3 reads CSVIGHSSYNEQFF. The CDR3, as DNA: TGCAGCGTTATCGGCCACAGCTCCTACAATGAGCAGTTCTTC.

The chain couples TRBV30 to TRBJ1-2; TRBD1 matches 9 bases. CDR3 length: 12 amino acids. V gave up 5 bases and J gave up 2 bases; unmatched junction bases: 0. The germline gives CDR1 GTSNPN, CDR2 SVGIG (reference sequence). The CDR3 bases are TGTGCCTGGGACAGGGGGAACTATGGCTACACCTTC. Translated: CAWDRGNYGYTF.

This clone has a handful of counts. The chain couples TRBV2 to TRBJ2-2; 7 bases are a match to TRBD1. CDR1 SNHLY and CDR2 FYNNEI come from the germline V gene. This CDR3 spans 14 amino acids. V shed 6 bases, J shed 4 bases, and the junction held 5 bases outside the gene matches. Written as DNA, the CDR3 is TGTGCCAGCAGACCACAGGGGAGCACCGGGGAGCTGTTTTTT. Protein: CASRPQGSTGELFF. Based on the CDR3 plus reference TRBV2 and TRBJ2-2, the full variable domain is EPEVTQTPSHQVTQMGQEVILRCVPISNHLYFYWYRQILGQKVEFLVSFYNNEISEKSEIFDDQFSVERPDGSNFTLKIRSTKLEDSAMYFCASRPQGSTGELFFGEGSRLTVL.

The CDR3: CASSTRDRTYNEQFF. The CDR3 DNA sequence: TGTGCCAGCAGCACCCGGGACAGGACCTACAATGAGCAGTTCTTC. The genes are TRBV28 and TRBJ2-1, with 8 bases fitting TRBD1. CDR1 MDHEN and CDR2 SYDVKM come from the germline V gene. The CDR3 contains 15 residues. V was pared by 6 bases and J by 2 bases, with 6 bases of the junction left unmatched.

The CDR3, as DNA: TGTGCCAGCTCACCACCGCTCGCGGGGCCGGGCTATGGCTACACCTTC. As protein: CASSPPLAGPGYGYTF. This chain joins TRBV18 and TRBJ1-2, with a possible D match to TRBD1 (5 bases). Trimming removed 0 bases at V and 4 bases at J, with 15 bases between. There are 16 residues in the CDR3. CDR1 and CDR2 from the germline V gene are KGHSH and LQKENI.

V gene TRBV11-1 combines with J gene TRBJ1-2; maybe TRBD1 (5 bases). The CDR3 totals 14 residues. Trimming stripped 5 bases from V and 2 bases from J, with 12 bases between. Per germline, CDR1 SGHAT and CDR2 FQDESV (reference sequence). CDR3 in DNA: TGTGCCAGCAGCGCCGGGGGGTGGAACTATGGCTACACCTTC. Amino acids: CASSAGGWNYGYTF. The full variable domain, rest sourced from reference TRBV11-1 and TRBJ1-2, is EAEVAQSPRYKITEKSQAVAFWCDPISGHATLYWYRQILGQGPELLVQFQDESVVDDSQLPKDRFSAERLKGVDSTLKIQPAELGDSAMYLCASSAGGWNYGYTFGSGTRLTVV.

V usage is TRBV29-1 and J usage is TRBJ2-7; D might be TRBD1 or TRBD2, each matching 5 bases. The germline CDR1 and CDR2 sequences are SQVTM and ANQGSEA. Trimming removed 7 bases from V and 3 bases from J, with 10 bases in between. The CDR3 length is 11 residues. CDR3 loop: CSAGTYYEQYF. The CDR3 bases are TGCAGCGCCGGGACCTACTACGAGCAGTACTTC.